This TCR beta chain originates from a study of blood T cell repertoires in COVID-19. Whole-study context: Samples of COVID-19 (acute and convalescent) were obtained from the United States, Italy and Spain. T cells, B-cell-depleted T cells, or PBMCs supplied cDNA or gDNA.

V gave up 5 bases and J gave up 5 bases, with 6 bases separating them. Germline CDR1 is KGHSH and CDR2 is LQKENI. The CDR3 consists of 12 residues. Source study methods: Amplification from reference gene primers served as the basis for estimated nucleated cell counts. Sequencing used immunoSEQ multiplex PCR; TCRdb keeps in-frame clones, though not all of them. The V and J calls and the clone size are those of that table, but D and trimming were determined from the DNA. The sample shows roughly 160,000 clones, approximately 85% of them seen only once. The sequence derives from a man aged 40-55 years with acute or convalescent COVID-19. Sequencing was done on a sample of peripheral blood. J is TRBJ1-4 and V is TRBV18; no clear D. CDR3 sequence reads: CASSTDNEKLFF. The DNA of the CDR3 is TGTGCCAGCTCAACAGACAATGAAAAACTGTTTTTT.